Presented here are 26 T cell receptor beta chains from one specimen sequenced in a study of vaccination effects on CD4 cells after COVID-19 (dated by TCRdb to the early 2020s). The library was prepared using the immunoSEQ multiplex PCR assay. Held by TCRdb, this immuneACCESS table contains in-frame sequences only and omits some clones. Under half of the omission traces to an unresolved V gene where checked; the cause of the rest is unknown. This sample lists tens of thousands of clones; 73% were detected once. 12% of the sample comes from the top ten. No antigen is known for these receptors. In the ViraFEST assay, PBMC were stimulated with viral peptide pools, and TCR sequencing was then used to find antigen-specific CD4+ T cell clonotypes based on their expansion. After more than nine days of culture, CD4+ T cells were isolated with the EasySep CD4+ T cell isolation kit. This specimen consisted of CD4+ T cells from PBMCs cultured with HCoV-229E spike peptides, obtained before COVID-19 vaccination. What this sample's cell subset or site label stands for: HCoV-229E spike overlapping peptide pool stimulation. Receptors originate from a human donor who received a COVID-19 vaccine.

The J gene is TRBJ1-4, the V gene TRBV2, with a tentative D call TRBD1 (6 bases). CDR3 size: 15 residues. Germline assignment: CDR1 SNHLY and CDR2 FYNNEI. Trimming shortened V by 7 bases and J by 2 bases, and 14 bases separated the two germline ends. The CDR3 DNA follows: TGTGCCAGCACCTGGGACACCAGTACTAATGAAAAACTGTTTTTT. Translated, it gives CASTWDTSTNEKLFF.

This clone was observed once. The rearrangement joins TRBV7-8 to TRBJ2-7; D perhaps matches TRBD1 (7 bases). The CDR3 runs to 15 residues. Germline values: CDR1 SGHVS, CDR2 FQNEAQ. The V end was cut by 0 bases, the J end by 6 bases, with 15 bases between. The CDR3 loop is CASSLALTGRFEQYF. The CDR3 DNA is TGTGCCAGCAGCTTAGCCCTGACAGGGAGGTTCGAGCAGTACTTC.

V and J are TRBV29-1 and TRBJ1-2, with TRBD1 as a possible D gene (6 bases). This CDR3 is built from 11 residues. Germline CDR1 and CDR2: SQVTM and ANQGSEA. The germline V and J ends were trimmed by 3 bases and 9 bases, with 11 bases remaining between them. CDR3 sequence reads: CSVESRGRYTF. The CDR3 DNA sequence: TGCAGCGTTGAGTCCCGGGGGCGCTACACCTTC.

This chain connects TRBV7-2 to TRBJ2-1; D is perhaps TRBD1 (7 bases). This CDR3 has 15 amino acids. Germline V lookup: CDR1 SGHTA, CDR2 FQGNSA. Trimming stripped 0 bases from V and 8 bases from J, with 14 bases between. The CDR3 DNA is TGTGCCAGCAGCTTAGCCTTCTTCAGGGGGGATGAGCAGTTCTTC. This sequence encodes CASSLAFFRGDEQFF.

This clone occurred a few times. The chain is built from TRBV2 and TRBJ1-1; D unclear. Germline assignment: CDR1 SNHLY and CDR2 FYNNEI. The V and J ends lost 3 bases and 6 bases respectively, with 8 bases between them. The CDR3 sequence is 12 residues long. The CDR3 protein is CASSDAGAEAFF. The CDR3 DNA is TGTGCCAGCAGTGATGCGGGCGCTGAAGCTTTCTTT.

This chain joins TRBV10-2 and TRBJ2-5, with TRBD2 matching over 7 bases. J lost 4 bases, V lost 7 bases, and 15 bases had no gene match. The CDR3 length is 16 residues. The V gene's germline CDR1 is WSHSY and CDR2 SAAADI. DNA for the CDR3: TGCGCCAGCACCCCTGGGGCGGGAGCGGTGGGAGAGACCCAGTACTTC. This sequence encodes CASTPGAGAVGETQYF.

This chain uses TRBV11-2 with TRBJ2-1; TRBD2 might be the D (5 bases). This CDR3 contains 13 residues. Trimming took 0 bases from V and 7 from J, leaving 7 bases between them. Per germline, CDR1 SGHAT and CDR2 FQNNGV. The CDR3 DNA sequence: TGTGCCAGCAGCTTAGAACCGGGGAATGAGCAGTTCTTC. Residues: CASSLEPGNEQFF.

V usage is TRBV5-1 and J usage is TRBJ2-1, with TRBD1 as a possible D gene (5 bases). Deletions cut 4 bases from V and 8 bases from J, with 10 bases between. The CDR3 is 12 residues long. Germline CDR1 is SGHRS and CDR2 is YFSETQ. CDR3 in amino acids: CASSLGADEQFF. The CDR3 coding sequence is TGCGCCAGCAGCCTAGGGGCGGATGAGCAGTTCTTC.

The chain uses TRBV6-4 and TRBJ2-2; D gene unclear. V gave up 3 bases and J gave up 1 base, with 6 bases separating them. Germline loops: CDR1 MRHNA, CDR2 SNTAGT. The CDR3 has 14 residues. The CDR3 loop reads CASSEVGNTGELFF. CDR3 nucleotide sequence: TGTGCCAGCAGTGAGGTTGGGAACACCGGGGAGCTGTTTTTT.

The chain carries TRBV19 and TRBJ2-2; D is uncertain. This CDR3 region has 14 residues. Germline assignment: CDR1 LNHDA and CDR2 SQIVND (reference sequence). V was clipped by 6 bases and J by 3 bases, with 11 bases between them. The CDR3 region is CASRVKGDTGELFF. In DNA form, the CDR3 reads TGTGCCAGTAGAGTAAAGGGCGACACCGGGGAGCTGTTTTTT.

The J gene is TRBJ2-7, the V gene TRBV3-1 (or the pseudogene TRBV3-2); TRBD2 is a possible D gene (5 bases). The CDR3 is 15 residues long. Germline lookup yields CDR1 LGHDT and CDR2 YNNKEL (reference sequence). The V and J ends lost 3 bases and 1 base respectively, with 13 bases between them. CDR3 residues: CASSHLDFLSYEQYF. The CDR3 coding sequence is TGTGCCAGCAGCCACCTGGACTTCTTATCCTACGAGCAGTACTTC.

The J gene is TRBJ2-3, the V gene TRBV5-1; 8 bases match TRBD2. Trimming cost V 6 bases and J 0 bases; bases outside gene matches: 3. This CDR3 is 14 amino acids long. The V gene's germline CDR1 is SGHRS and CDR2 YFSETQ. The CDR3 protein is CASNSGISTDTQYF. CDR3 sequence (DNA): TGCGCCAGCAATAGCGGGATAAGCACAGATACGCAGTATTTT. Filled out from reference TRBV5-1 and TRBJ2-3, the complete variable domain reads KAGVTQTPRYLIKTRGQQVTLSCSPISGHRSVSWYQQTPGQGLQFLFEYFSETQRNKGNFPGRFSGRQFSNSRSEMNVSTLELGDSALYLCASNSGISTDTQYFGPGTRLTVL.

The J gene is TRBJ1-2, the V gene TRBV12-3 or TRBV12-4, with unresolved D. The V gene lost 3 bases and the J gene lost 0 bases, with 5 bases spanning the gap. The CDR3 extends over 13 amino acids. The CDR3 coding sequence is TGTGCCAGCAGTTTCGATCCTAACTATGGCTACACCTTC. This translates into CASSFDPNYGYTF.

The chain combines TRBV29-1 with TRBJ1-6; D is uncertain. Germline loops: CDR1 SQVTM, CDR2 ANQGSEA. The CDR3 is 14 amino acids. The V gene lost 4 bases and the J gene lost 6 bases, with 13 bases spanning the gap. This CDR3 is CSVGELGPNSPLHF. The CDR3 DNA reads TGCAGCGTTGGTGAGCTCGGACCTAATTCACCCCTCCACTTT.

By sample fraction, this clone is medium-sized. In DNA, the CDR3 is TGCGCCAGCAGTGAGTCGAGTAGACGGGGAAGCTCCTACGAGCAGTACTTC. Protein sequence: CASSESSRRGSSYEQYF. The genes are TRBV10-2 and TRBJ2-7; TRBD2 is a possible D gene (5 bases). This CDR3 spans 17 amino acids. The V gene's germline CDR1 is WSHSY and CDR2 SAAADI. The germline V and J ends were trimmed by 0 bases and 0 bases, with 15 bases remaining between them.

The gene calls are TRBV23-1 and TRBJ1-4; a possible D gene is TRBD1 (5 bases). Being an ORF, TRBV23-1 has a function that is uncertain. V shed 1 base and J shed 8 bases, with 20 bases lying between them. The CDR3 is 17 residues long. CDR3 sequence (DNA): TGCGCCAGCAGTCAATATCCGACCGGGGCTTTTTTGGAAAAACTGTTTTTT. Translated: CASSQYPTGAFLEKLFF.

This clone appeared once. The J gene is TRBJ1-2, the V gene TRBV29-1; 9 bases map to TRBD1. J lost 0 bases, V lost 5 bases, and 4 bases had no gene match. Germline lookup yields CDR1 SQVTM and CDR2 ANQGSEA. This CDR3 has 14 amino acids. CDR3 loop: CSVTDRGANYGYTF. The CDR3 region has the DNA TGCAGCGTTACCGACAGGGGGGCTAACTATGGCTACACCTTC.

The gene calls are TRBV2 and TRBJ2-1, with 10 nucleotides matching TRBD2. Germline values: CDR1 SNHLY, CDR2 FYNNEI. V was clipped by 6 bases and J by 5 bases; unmatched bases: 4. CDR3 length: 14 residues. The CDR3 DNA reads as TGTGCCAGCAGGTGGCTAGCGGGAGACAATGAGCAGTTCTTC. It yields the protein CASRWLAGDNEQFF.

The rearrangement joins TRBV6-2 or TRBV6-3 to TRBJ1-2; TRBD1 matches 8 bases. This CDR3 region has 15 residues. J lost 7 bases, V lost 6 bases, and 13 bases had no gene match. Germline CDR1 and CDR2: MNHEY and SVGEGT. The CDR3 loop is CASSLLDRAPGGYTF. The CDR3 DNA follows: TGTGCCAGCAGCTTATTGGACAGGGCTCCGGGTGGCTACACCTTC.

The V gene is TRBV6-6, the J gene TRBJ2-1; D uncertain. Germline V lookup: CDR1 MNHNY, CDR2 SVGAGI (reference sequence). CDR3 length: 13 amino acids. The ends were cut back, 1 base at V and 6 bases at J, with 7 bases in the middle. The CDR3 reads CASSYLLFNEQFF. The CDR3 DNA reads as TGTGCCAGCAGTTACTTGCTTTTCAATGAGCAGTTCTTC.

The chain recombines TRBV7-8 with TRBJ1-2; TRBD1 matches 11 bases. J was trimmed by 4 bases and V by 5 bases; bases with no gene match: 6. This CDR3 spans 15 amino acids. CDR1 is SGHVS, CDR2 FQNEAQ, per germline. Here the CDR3 DNA reads TGTGCCAGCAGCCCCGAGGGACAGGGGGGCTATGGCTACACCTTC. Translated, it gives CASSPEGQGGYGYTF.

The genes are TRBV6-5 and TRBJ2-3; D perhaps matches TRBD2 (5 bases). The CDR3 contains 13 residues. The germline CDR1 and CDR2 sequences are MNHEY and SVGAGI. The germline V and J ends were trimmed by 4 bases and 11 bases, with 16 bases remaining between them. Here the CDR3 DNA reads TGTGCCAGCAGTTCCGATAGCGAGAAGAGGCAGTATTTT. As protein: CASSSDSEKRQYF.

The chain has TRBV27 and TRBJ1-1; perhaps TRBD1 as D (5 bases). Germline V gives CDR1 MNHEY, CDR2 SMNVEV (reference sequence). This CDR3 spans 15 amino acids. Deletions cut 5 bases from V and 4 bases from J, with 17 bases between. The CDR3 DNA is TGTGCCAGCAGTACACGGATCAAGGGGAGCACTGAAGCTTTCTTT. It specifies CASSTRIKGSTEAFF.

The chain recombines TRBV5-4 with TRBJ2-7, with D possibly matching TRBD2 (6 bases). Germline CDR1 reads SGHNT; CDR2 reads YYREEE (reference sequence). CDR3 size: 14 residues. The V end lost 3 bases, the J end lost 3 bases, and 13 bases lay between the germline ends. CDR3 protein: CASSSGLGDYEQYF. The CDR3 nucleotides are TGTGCCAGCAGCTCGGGACTCGGGGACTACGAGCAGTACTTC.

J is TRBJ1-4 and V is TRBV30; a possible D gene is TRBD1 (5 bases). CDR1 GTSNPN and CDR2 SVGIG come from the germline V gene (reference sequence). Trimming removed 2 bases at V and 5 bases at J, with 18 bases between. This CDR3 is built from 16 residues. CDR3 in DNA: TGTGCCTGGAGTCGAACCCGGGACGGACGCAATGAAAAACTGTTTTTT. Its translation: CAWSRTRDGRNEKLFF.

The V call is TRBV7-2, the J call TRBJ2-5; 10 nucleotides agree with TRBD2. Looked up from germline, CDR1 is SGHTA and CDR2 is FQGNSA. The CDR3 is 17 amino acids. The V gene end was trimmed by 6 bases and the J gene end by 2 bases; junction bases not matched to a gene: 12. The CDR3 sequence is CASRGVWPSGSQETQYF. CDR3 nucleotide sequence: TGTGCCAGCAGAGGAGTCTGGCCTAGCGGGAGTCAAGAGACCCAGTACTTC. Using reference TRBV7-2 and TRBJ2-5 for the parts outside the CDR3, the full variable domain is GAGVSQSPSNKVTEKGKDVELRCDPISGHTALYWYRQSLGQGLEFLIYFQGNSAPDKSGLPSDRFSAERTGGSVSTLTIQRTQQEDSAVYLCASRGVWPSGSQETQYFGPGTRLLVL.